The T cell receptor beta chain under discussion was sequenced for a study of T cell responses to AZD1222 COVID-19 vaccine. V lost 4 bases and J 2 bases, leaving 10 bases between the germline ends. Germline-derived CDR1 and CDR2 are LGHNA and YSLEER. The CDR3 contains 14 residues. Assay used: immunoSEQ multiplex PCR; TCRdb lists only in-frame clones, some missing. The repertoire holds around 99,000 clones, with around nine tenths as singletons. This clone was seen once. J is TRBJ2-3 and V is TRBV4-3; tentative D call: TRBD2 (5 bases). This specimen consisted of peripheral blood, obtained on day 0 of AZD1222 vaccination. The clonotype originates from an adult in good health. The CDR3 region is CASSPRANTDTQYF. Written as DNA, the CDR3 is TGCGCCAGCAGCCCGCGGGCCAACACAGATACGCAGTATTTT.